The rows below give T cell receptor beta chains drawn from one sample of a study of blood T cell repertoires in COVID-19. Libraries were prepared by immunoSEQ multiplex PCR; TCRdb keeps only in-frame clonotypes and omits some of them. Seen here are 52,000 or so clones, 70% to 90% observed once, and the top ten hold 9.5% to 15%. The specimen was peripheral blood. The receptors here all came from a human donor in a cohort sampled during active COVID-19. Both conserved end residues are trimmed from each CDR3.

V gene: TRBV6-2/TRBV6-3
J gene: TRBJ2-7
CDR3 protein: ASSDTIAGGPQY

V gene: TRBV12-3/TRBV12-4
J gene: TRBJ2-5
CDR3 protein: ASSFLDRETQY

V gene: TRBV6-4
J gene: TRBJ2-1
CDR3 protein: ASSPLPDRANEQF

V gene: TRBV6-1
J gene: TRBJ2-5
CDR3 protein: ASSEQTGAETQY

V gene: TRBV18
J gene: TRBJ2-2
CDR3 protein: ASSPRDSKTGELF

V gene: TRBV7-2
J gene: TRBJ2-7
CDR3 protein: ASSLRLPEGEQY

V gene: TRBV10-1
J gene: TRBJ1-1
CDR3 protein: ASSLTGSPAF

V gene: TRBV9
J gene: TRBJ1-2
CDR3 protein: ASSVEWDRVDGYT

V gene: TRBV24-1
J gene: TRBJ2-1
CDR3 protein: ATSERGTSIYYNEQF

V gene: TRBV5-1
J gene: TRBJ2-3
CDR3 protein: ASIPSPGTDTQY

V gene: TRBV27
J gene: TRBJ2-1
CDR3 protein: ASSLRLASSYNEQF

V gene: TRBV5-5
J gene: TRBJ1-1
CDR3 protein: ASSLIQGRNTEAF

V gene: TRBV9
J gene: TRBJ2-3
CDR3 protein: ASSRTSGSGGTDTQY

V gene: TRBV28
J gene: TRBJ1-3
CDR3 protein: ASISQGYSGNTIY

V gene: TRBV30
J gene: TRBJ1-1
CDR3 protein: AWKKGANTEAF

V gene: TRBV6-5
J gene: TRBJ2-7
CDR3 protein: ASIQTSGTYEQY